This TCR beta chain originates from a study of cytomegalovirus exposure and HLA in healthy donors. Findings of the study overall: Later analysis identified several of the most significant clusters that appeared linked to common viral pathogens. Evidence from a later analysis indicated that most CMV-associated TCR beta chains looked HLA-restricted. Another analysis was done later, and it associated roughly 15,000 TCR beta sequences with HLA alleles at 0.05 false discovery rate.

CDR1 SEHNR and CDR2 FQNEAQ come from the germline V gene (reference sequence). This CDR3 has 13 amino acids. Worth noting for this clone: Its antigen is as yet unknown. A junction end diverges from the germline sequence, so it may reflect a read error.

The PCR was carried out with 60 Vbeta primers and 13 Jbeta primers. Only in-frame clones appear in the TCRdb table, and some are missing; sequencing was by immunoSEQ multiplex PCR. The table records approximately 120,000 clones, 70% to 85% of them present only once. The TCR was taken from a man aged 40-55 years in good health and CMV-seropositive. The rearrangement joins TRBV7-9 to TRBJ1-4; TRBD1 matches at 10 bases. The specimen sequenced was PBMCs. CDR3 coding DNA: TGTTCCAGCAGCTTCGGACAGGGGGAGAGACTGTTTTTT. The encoded protein is CSSSFGQGERLFF.